The 15 T cell receptor beta chains in this list originate from one sample, sequenced in a study of T cell clonotyping in hematopoietic cell transplantation (dated by TCRdb to about 2021). Interpreted using the paper, the time point label stands for: recipient sample about 28 days before transplant, after cytoreduction. The library was produced with the immunoSEQ multiplex PCR assay. In TCRdb, the immuneACCESS table is reduced to in-frame sequences with V and J assigned. These tables do not hold every clone; where another copy was compared, an unresolved V gene accounts for under half, and the others remain unexplained. The sample records some 49,000 clones, 65% to 90% of which are singletons. The ten largest clonotypes hold 5.9% of the sample. This material consisted of peripheral blood mononuclear cells, taken before stem cell transplant. These receptors came from a man aged 60 to 75 with biphenotypic leukemia. Some clones in this sample may be carry-over from other donors' samples.

This chain connects TRBV6-5 to TRBJ2-2; the D is unclear. CDR3 length: 13 amino acids. The V end lost 9 bases, the J end lost 0 bases, and 8 bases lay between the germline ends. Looked up from germline, CDR1 is MNHEY and CDR2 is SVGAGI. The CDR3 is CASRNTNTGELFF. CDR3 sequence (DNA): TGTGCCAGTAGAAATACGAACACCGGGGAGCTGTTTTTT.

The chain employs TRBV30 and TRBJ1-1; 8 nucleotides align to TRBD1. The CDR3 consists of 13 residues. The ends lost 5 bases at V and 4 bases at J; junction bases unmatched: 6. The V gene's germline CDR1 is GTSNPN and CDR2 SVGIG (reference sequence). CDR3 sequence reads: CAWGGQVSTEAFF. The DNA for the CDR3 is TGTGCCTGGGGGGGACAGGTGAGCACTGAAGCTTTCTTT.

This clone occurred a few times. This sequence joins TRBV7-2 and TRBJ2-2; D is tentatively TRBD1 or TRBD2 (6 bases each). From germline, CDR1 is SGHTA and CDR2 FQGNSA. The CDR3 is 15 amino acids. Trimming cost V 2 bases and J 4 bases, with 11 bases left between them. DNA of the CDR3: TGTGCCAGCAGCTTATGGGGGGCGAGCACCGGGGAGCTGTTTTTT. Amino acids: CASSLWGASTGELFF.

The rearrangement links TRBV2 to TRBJ2-7, with 10 bases fitting TRBD1. Losses at the gene ends were 7 bases for V and 3 bases for J; bases not matched to a gene: 3. CDR1 is SNHLY, CDR2 FYNNEI, per germline. This CDR3 contains 13 residues. The CDR3 here is CASKGDRGYEQYF. CDR3 in DNA: TGTGCCAGCAAAGGGGACAGGGGCTACGAGCAGTACTTC. The complete variable domain, with remaining parts taken from reference TRBV2 and TRBJ2-7, reads EPEVTQTPSHQVTQMGQEVILRCVPISNHLYFYWYRQILGQKVEFLVSFYNNEISEKSEIFDDQFSVERPDGSNFTLKIRSTKLEDSAMYFCASKGDRGYEQYFGPGTRLTVT.

The rearrangement uses TRBV13 and TRBJ2-7; a weak D match, TRBD2 (6 bases). The V and J ends lost 0 bases and 3 bases respectively, with 15 bases between them. The CDR3 has 16 residues. Germline loops: CDR1 PRHDT, CDR2 FYEKMQ (reference sequence). This chain's CDR3 is CASSLGRGAGYYEQYF. CDR3 bases: TGTGCCAGCAGCTTAGGTCGGGGAGCGGGTTACTACGAGCAGTACTTC. Full variable domain (rest looked up from reference TRBV13 and TRBJ2-7): AAGVIQSPRHLIKEKRETATLKCYPIPRHDTVYWYQQGPGQDPQFLISFYEKMQSDKGSIPDRFSAQQFSDYHSELNMSSLELGDSALYFCASSLGRGAGYYEQYFGPGTRLTVT.

The rearrangement links TRBV7-2 to TRBJ2-7; D gene unclear. There are 11 residues in the CDR3. V gave up 4 bases and J gave up 7 bases, with 8 bases separating them. Germline CDR1 is SGHTA and CDR2 is FQGNSA. The CDR3 loop is CASSSSKEQYF. The CDR3 DNA sequence: TGTGCCAGCAGCTCTTCAAAGGAGCAGTACTTC. Together with reference TRBV7-2 and TRBJ2-7, the CDR3 gives the full variable domain: GAGVSQSPSNKVTEKGKDVELRCDPISGHTALYWYRQSLGQGLEFLIYFQGNSAPDKSGLPSDRFSAERTGGSVSTLTIQRTQQEDSAVYLCASSSSKEQYFGPGTRLTVT.

V and J are TRBV7-2 and TRBJ2-7; perhaps D is TRBD1 or TRBD2 (5 bases each). The CDR3 runs 15 residues. The germline V gene encodes CDR1 SGHTA and CDR2 FQGNSA. The V end lost 5 bases, the J end lost 2 bases, and 16 bases lay between the germline ends. DNA for the CDR3: TGTGCCAGCAGCCCATGGGACCGCCGGGCCTACGAGCAGTACTTC. It codes for CASSPWDRRAYEQYF. The variable domain in full, completed from reference TRBV7-2 and TRBJ2-7, reads GAGVSQSPSNKVTEKGKDVELRCDPISGHTALYWYRQSLGQGLEFLIYFQGNSAPDKSGLPSDRFSAERTGGSVSTLTIQRTQQEDSAVYLCASSPWDRRAYEQYFGPGTRLTVT.

V is TRBV5-1 and J is TRBJ2-2; perhaps TRBD2 as D (7 bases). CDR1 is SGHRS and CDR2 is YFSETQ in the germline V gene. This CDR3 spans 18 amino acids. V was trimmed by 2 bases and J by 6 bases, leaving 23 bases between them. CDR3 DNA: TGCGCCAGCAGCTTCCCTCCTGGGGGGGGGCTGGCGGCCGGGGAGCTGTTTTTT. This gives the protein CASSFPPGGGLAAGELFF.

This clone was seen once. The chain employs TRBV5-4 and TRBJ2-7; 9 bases line up with TRBD1. The ends lost 3 bases at V and 2 bases at J; junction bases unmatched: 3. This CDR3 region has 14 residues. CDR1 is SGHNT, CDR2 YYREEE, per germline (reference sequence). For the CDR3, the DNA is TGTGCCAGCAGCTACGGGACAGGGCCCTACGAGCAGTACTTC. This codes for CASSYGTGPYEQYF.

This chain uses TRBV7-3 with TRBJ1-1, with D unresolved. The germline CDR1 and CDR2 sequences are SGHTA and FQGTGA. The CDR3 is 13 residues long. V lost 5 bases and J 3 bases, leaving 10 bases between the germline ends. The CDR3 loop reads CASSARTDTEAFF. Here the CDR3 DNA reads TGTGCCAGCAGCGCCCGGACGGACACTGAAGCTTTCTTT.

J is TRBJ2-7 and V is TRBV7-9; D gene uncertain. CDR1 and CDR2 from the germline V gene are SEHNR and FQNEAQ (reference sequence). CDR3 length: 12 amino acids. V gave up 5 bases and J gave up 7 bases, with 12 bases separating them. The CDR3 here is CASSPTAWEQYF. In DNA, the CDR3 is TGTGCCAGCAGCCCCACGGCATGGGAGCAGTACTTC.

The CDR3 nucleotides are TGTGCCAGCAGAGGCGGACAATTTAACGAGCAGTACTTC. As protein: CASRGGQFNEQYF. This chain connects TRBV2 to TRBJ2-7; the D gene is possibly TRBD1 (5 bases). V dropped 6 bases and J dropped 5 bases, with 14 bases sitting between them. Germline CDR1 reads SNHLY; CDR2 reads FYNNEI. This CDR3 spans 13 amino acids. The entire variable domain, with the rest obtained from reference TRBV2 and TRBJ2-7, is as follows: EPEVTQTPSHQVTQMGQEVILRCVPISNHLYFYWYRQILGQKVEFLVSFYNNEISEKSEIFDDQFSVERPDGSNFTLKIRSTKLEDSAMYFCASRGGQFNEQYFGPGTRLTVT.

The rearrangement joins TRBV28 to TRBJ2-7; D may be TRBD1 (5 bases). CDR3 length: 13 residues. V was cut by 2 bases and J by 2 bases, with 7 bases left in between. CDR1 and CDR2 (germline): MDHEN, SYDVKM. The CDR3 protein is CASSLQTAYEQYF. CDR3 nucleotides: TGTGCCAGCAGTTTACAGACAGCCTACGAGCAGTACTTC.

This clone was picked up a small number of times. The same CDR3 also results from other DNA sequences found in this sample. The chain uses TRBV30 and TRBJ1-4, with D maybe TRBD1 (5 bases). Germline V gene data show CDR1 as GTSNPN and CDR2 as SVGIG (reference sequence). Trimming stripped 0 bases from V and 0 bases from J, with 5 bases between. The CDR3 loop spans 14 amino acids. CDR3 sequence (DNA): TGTGCCTGGAGTGTGGGGGCAACTAATGAAAAACTGTTTTTT. This sequence encodes CAWSVGATNEKLFF.

The chain employs TRBV28 and TRBJ2-5; D may be TRBD2 (7 bases). The CDR3 is 14 residues long. Trimming cost V 5 bases and J 5 bases, with 15 bases left between them. Germline lookup yields CDR1 MDHEN and CDR2 SYDVKM. The CDR3 region has the DNA TGTGCCAGCAGTCGGGGGGCCCCTTGGGAGACCCAGTACTTC. Translation: CASSRGAPWETQYF.